The clone carrying this TCR beta chain was picked up one time. Its matching antigen is unknown. Profiled with immunoSEQ multiplex PCR; TCRdb holds only in-frame clones, not every one. Among about 50,000 clones listed, around three fifths were seen once. This sample was included in a study of cytotoxic CD8 clonotypes in ibrutinib-treated CLL. The wider study: Responses comprised 25 or so partial and 2 complete; at median around 70 months, approximately 14 remained remitted and around twelve progressed. There were, on average, nearly 260,000 productive templates and tens of thousands of productive rearrangements per sample.

This CDR3 is 17 amino acids long. CDR1 and CDR2 (germline): SGHNT, YYREEE (reference sequence). V shed 6 bases and J 2 bases; nucleotides not matched to a gene: 14. General study results and limits: Measured clonality at baseline was greater than in age-matched healthy donors and tracked with circulating CD8+ T-cell counts. Progressing patients had sampling times that differed from those of sustained-remission patients.

This clonotype was obtained from a human donor with chronic lymphocytic leukemia. The sequencing here drew on PBMCs, taken after 24 months of ibrutinib treatment. The genes are TRBV5-4 and TRBJ2-3; TRBD2 agrees at 8 bases. The CDR3 DNA follows: TGTGCCAGCACCCCCTGGGGCGGGGGGACTAACACAGATACGCAGTATTTT. Its translation: CASTPWGGGTNTDTQYF.